This T cell receptor beta chain was retrieved from a study of cytomegalovirus exposure and HLA in healthy donors. Study-wide background: Most genotyped donors, around four fifths of around 370, had Caucasian-associated genetic ancestry. Study conclusions and caveats: Rarity marked most TCR sequences, yet some public TCRs occurred in many donors. One later analysis reportedly identified an Asian-associated ancestry cluster that showed fewer N-insertions than the roughly 670-donor mean.

Vbeta (60) and Jbeta (13) primers were used in the PCR. In the source study's methods: Roughly 11 million of the 80 million or so unique TCR beta chains counted in a later analysis were shared. The data were produced by immunoSEQ multiplex PCR, yet TCRdb's version contains in-frame clones alone and is incomplete. The D gene and trimming were derived from the DNA, and the V and J assignments and clone size from that table. The sample is made up of about 78,000 clones, and the top ten hold around 7% of it. A note on this clone: Its antigen remains unknown.

In germline, CDR1 is GTSNPN, CDR2 SVGIG (reference sequence). The CDR3 loop spans 15 amino acids. The trim removed 1 base at V and 2 bases at J, leaving 4 bases unmatched. The TCR originated in a female donor in good health and CMV-seropositive. Sequencing was performed on PBMCs. This sequence joins TRBV30 and TRBJ1-3; 8 bases agree with TRBD1. The DNA of the CDR3 is TGTGCCTGGAGTGCCCGACAGGGGCCTGGAAACACCATATATTTT. Its translation is CAWSARQGPGNTIYF.